The rows below give T cell receptor beta chains drawn from one sample of a study of cytomegalovirus exposure and HLA in healthy donors. Generated by immunoSEQ multiplex PCR, the TCRdb table keeps only in-frame clones and is missing some. The data hold more than 150,000 clones, with roughly four fifths observed a single time. Sequenced sample: PBMCs. These receptors were taken from a woman aged 25 to 45 in good health and CMV-seronegative. The CDR3 runs from the conserved cysteine through the conserved F or W. A D gene is named only where the DNA matches it firmly. Not all rows give a size; the values are once, few, many and, for expanded clones, a class.

j_call v_call clone_size d_call cdr3_nt cdr3_aa
TRBJ2-2 TRBV11-3 few TRBD2 TGTGCCAGCAGCTTGAGCGGGACGAACACCGGGGAGCTGTTTTTT CASSLSGTNTGELFF
TRBJ1-3 TRBV5-4 - TRBD1 TGTGCCAGCAGCAACCGGGACAGGGGTGGTGGAAACACCATATATTTT CASSNRDRGGGNTIYF
TRBJ1-5 TRBV11-2 once TRBD1 TGTGCCAGCAGCTGGGGCACCCAGGGGGCAGATCAGCCCCAGCATTTT CASSWGTQGADQPQHF
TRBJ1-5 TRBV9 once TRBD1 TGTGCCAGCAGCGCCGGGACAGGGGGACAGCCCCAGCATTTT CASSAGTGGQPQHF
TRBJ1-2 TRBV28 - - TGTGCCAGCAGTTTACTCCACAGGGCCTATGGCTACACCTTC CASSLLHRAYGYTF
TRBJ1-2 TRBV7-9 - - TGTGCCAGCAGCTTCCGGGAGGTGGGGTCGTATGGCTACACCTTC CASSFREVGSYGYTF
TRBJ1-6 TRBV27 - - TGTGCCAGCAGTACCCCAGGGGATTCACCCCTCCACTTT CASSTPGDSPLHF
TRBJ1-2 TRBV4-3 few - TGCGCCAGCAGCCAAACCGGGTCCCTTGGGTCCTATGGCTACACCTTC CASSQTGSLGSYGYTF
TRBJ2-5 TRBV6-5 - - TGTGCCAGCAGTTTTCAGGGGGGAGAGACCCAGTACTTC CASSFQGGETQYF
TRBJ2-2 TRBV6-6 - TRBD1 TGTGCCAGCAGAAATGACAGGGGCGTCGGGGAGCTGTTTTTT CASRNDRGVGELFF
TRBJ2-7 TRBV30 - - TGTGCCTGGAGTGTCTCCGGGGACGAGCAGTACTTC CAWSVSGDEQYF
TRBJ2-7 TRBV10-1 - - TGCGCCAGCAGTGAGGTGAGGGGAATGGGGACTTACGAGCAGTACTTC CASSEVRGMGTYEQYF
TRBJ2-1 TRBV27 once - TGTGCCAGCAGTTTATCGTGGTTGCAGGGGGGCTACAATGAGCAGTTCTTC CASSLSWLQGGYNEQFF
TRBJ2-1 TRBV5-1 few TRBD1 TGCGCCAGCAGCTTGGCCAAGGGGGCAGATCGGGATGAGCAGTTCTTC CASSLAKGADRDEQFF
TRBJ1-3 TRBV4-3 once TRBD1 TGCGCCAGCAGCCAAGATGGCAAGACAGGGCTTGGAAACACCATATATTTT CASSQDGKTGLGNTIYF